This T cell receptor (beta chain) was documented in a study of T cell responses to AZD1222 COVID-19 vaccine. The repertoire was sequenced with immunoSEQ multiplex PCR; TCRdb's copy has only in-frame clones and lacks some. This sample has about 97,000 clones; about nine tenths occur once, and the top ten carry approximately 1.3%. Looked up from germline, CDR1 is GTSNPN and CDR2 is SVGIG (reference sequence). The CDR3 has 15 amino acids. V shed 0 bases, J shed 7 bases, and the junction held 5 bases outside the gene matches. This sequence joins TRBV30 and TRBJ2-1, with 11 bases aligning to TRBD2. This clonotype originated in an adult in good health. Sample: peripheral blood, taken on day 0 of AZD1222 vaccination. CDR3 in amino acids: CAWSVRVAGGNEQFF. CDR3 coding DNA: TGTGCCTGGAGTGTACGGGTAGCGGGGGGGAATGAGCAGTTCTTC.